The 27 T cell receptor beta chains below all came from one sample that was sequenced in a study of T-cell memory formation after mild COVID-19. From the 5' RACE reads, TCRdb called clonotypes with MiXCR, one entry per CDR3 protein. The top ten clones hold around a quarter of a sample with more than 110,000 distinct CDR3 sequences, almost 25% of them seen once. The sample taken for sequencing was PBMCs or a T cell subset sorted from them (not recorded which). The receptors come from an adult woman who had mild COVID-19 (a few samples of this study predate the infection). Cell type and time point are not known.

This clonotype was found a few times. The genes are TRBV4-1 and TRBJ1-1; maybe TRBD1 (5 bases). In germline, CDR1 is MGHRA, CDR2 YSYEKL. The CDR3 consists of 16 residues. V was pared by 1 base and J by 2 bases, with 14 bases between. CDR3: CASSQGATVVNTEAFF. The CDR3 DNA is TGCGCCAGCAGCCAAGGGGCGACAGTAGTCAACACTGAAGCTTTCTTT.

This clonotype was recorded a few times. The chain is built from TRBV29-1 and TRBJ2-1; 7 bases fit TRBD2. Germline trimming cut 7 bases from V and 4 bases from J; bases unmatched to any gene: 7. Germline CDR1 and CDR2: SQVTM and ANQGSEA. The CDR3 runs to 13 residues. CDR3 nucleotides: TGCAGCGGGACACTAGCGTCGTACAATGAGCAGTTCTTC. It is translated as CSGTLASYNEQFF.

This chain uses TRBV7-9 with TRBJ1-2; D might be TRBD1 (6 bases). This CDR3 has 13 amino acids. In germline, CDR1 is SEHNR, CDR2 FQNEAQ (reference sequence). Trimming stripped 5 bases from V and 5 bases from J, with 12 bases between. CDR3 bases: TGTGCCAGCAGCCGAACAGGGTTATATGGCTACACCTTC. Translated: CASSRTGLYGYTF. The complete variable domain, with remaining parts taken from reference TRBV7-9 and TRBJ1-2, reads DTGVSQNPRHKITKRGQNVTFRCDPISEHNRLYWYRQTLGQGPEFLTYFQNEAQLEKSRLLSDRFSAERPKGSFSTLEIQRTEQGDSAMYLCASSRTGLYGYTFGSGTRLTVV.

This chain connects TRBV12-3 or TRBV12-4 to TRBJ1-2; 7 bases line up with TRBD1. V lost 6 bases to trimming and J lost 1 base; unmatched junction nucleotides: 5. CDR3 length equals 14 residues. The chain's CDR3 is CASSPGQFNYGYTF. CDR3 bases: TGTGCCAGCAGCCCGGGACAGTTTAACTATGGCTACACCTTC.

This clonotype showed up just once. V gene TRBV27 combines with J gene TRBJ2-1, with 11 bases that match TRBD1. The germline V gene encodes CDR1 MNHEY and CDR2 SMNVEV (reference sequence). J lost 3 bases, V lost 6 bases, and 10 bases had no gene match. CDR3 size: 17 residues. This CDR3 is CASSGTGGGKGYNEQFF. The CDR3, as DNA: TGTGCCAGCAGCGGGACAGGGGGGGGTAAGGGCTACAATGAGCAGTTCTTC.

The V gene is TRBV27, the J gene TRBJ1-5; no definite D call. Trimming cost V 4 bases and J 7 bases, with 14 bases left between them. This CDR3 has 14 residues. Germline CDR1 is MNHEY and CDR2 is SMNVEV (reference sequence). The CDR3 spells CASSWSPVGQPQHF. CDR3 sequence (DNA): TGTGCCAGCAGTTGGTCCCCGGTAGGGCAGCCCCAGCATTTT.

This sequence joins TRBV3-1 and TRBJ2-5, with D tentatively TRBD1 (5 bases). In germline, CDR1 is LGHDT, CDR2 YNNKEL (reference sequence). The CDR3 has 13 amino acids. V lost 4 bases and J 2 bases, leaving 8 bases between the germline ends. DNA of the CDR3: TGTGCCAGCAGCCCAGGACAACAAGAGACCCAGTACTTC. Amino acid sequence: CASSPGQQETQYF.

This clonotype was counted between two and nine times. The gene calls are TRBV15 and TRBJ2-7; D may be TRBD1 (5 bases). CDR3 length equals 13 residues. Germline V gene data show CDR1 as LNHNV and CDR2 as YYDKDF (reference sequence). Deletions cut 0 bases from V and 5 bases from J, with 8 bases between. The CDR3 coding sequence is TGTGCCACCAGCAGAGATAGCAGGGACGAGCAGTACTTC. This translates into CATSRDSRDEQYF.

The rearrangement links TRBV7-2 to TRBJ2-7, with D unresolved. The germline gives CDR1 SGHTA, CDR2 FQGNSA. V was cut by 1 base and J by 0 bases, with 10 bases left in between. The CDR3 runs to 15 residues. CDR3 loop: CASSLDRRISYEQYF. The DNA for the CDR3 is TGTGCCAGCAGCTTAGATAGGCGGATCTCCTACGAGCAGTACTTC.

This rearrangement joins TRBV4-1 to TRBJ2-3, with 9 bases that match TRBD2. The V segment lost 1 base and the J segment 0 bases; nucleotides outside the gene matches: 11. Germline V gene data show CDR1 as MGHRA and CDR2 as YSYEKL. The CDR3 is 19 residues long. The CDR3 DNA follows: TGCGCCAGCAGCCAAGTCGAGTTAGCGGGGGTTACTAGCACAGATACGCAGTATTTT. Amino acid sequence: CASSQVELAGVTSTDTQYF.

This CDR3 reads CASSLSAANTGELFF. As DNA, the CDR3 is TGTGCCAGCAGTTTATCCGCGGCGAACACCGGGGAGCTGTTTTTT. The V call is TRBV12-3 or TRBV12-4, the J call TRBJ2-2; D ambiguous. V was cut by 2 bases and J by 0 bases, with 7 bases left in between. The CDR3 contains 15 residues.

The chain couples TRBV2 to TRBJ1-5; no firm D call. Between the trimmed V and J ends, which lost 8 bases and 2 bases, there was a span of 13 bases. The CDR3 runs 14 residues. Germline CDR1 and CDR2: SNHLY and FYNNEI. CDR3 region: CASGPPQGNQPQHF. The CDR3 coding sequence is TGTGCCAGCGGGCCCCCTCAGGGCAATCAGCCCCAGCATTTT.

This clonotype occurred once. The chain is built from TRBV4-1 and TRBJ2-1; D might be TRBD2 (6 bases). Germline CDR1 and CDR2: MGHRA and YSYEKL. Trimming left V 4 bases short and J 9 bases short, with 19 bases between. The CDR3 has 15 amino acids. The CDR3 is CASSLTGAPVSEQFF. The CDR3 DNA sequence: TGCGCCAGCAGCCTTACGGGAGCGCCGGTGAGTGAGCAGTTCTTC.

This clonotype was counted between two and nine times. This chain links TRBV18 with TRBJ2-1; the match to TRBD1 covers 8 bases. Germline V gene data show CDR1 as KGHSH and CDR2 as LQKENI. The junction had 10 bases not matched to a gene; V was cut back by 2 bases and J by 1 base. This CDR3 comprises 18 residues. The CDR3 DNA reads as TGTGCCAGCTCACCAGCTCCAGGGGGCATTGGGTCCTACAATGAGCAGTTCTTC. Residues: CASSPAPGGIGSYNEQFF. Complete variable domain (other parts from reference TRBV18 and TRBJ2-1): NAGVMQNPRHLVRRRGQEARLRCSPMKGHSHVYWYRQLPEEGLKFMVYLQKENIIDESGMPKERFSAEFPKEGPSILRIQQVVRGDSAAYFCASSPAPGGIGSYNEQFFGPGTRLTVL.

The V and J genes are TRBV13 and TRBJ1-2, with D perhaps matching TRBD1 (5 bases). The V and J ends lost 4 bases and 8 bases respectively, with 20 bases between them. Germline CDR1 is PRHDT and CDR2 is FYEKMQ (reference sequence). The CDR3 totals 15 residues. The CDR3 reads CASSSRGHEWGGYTF. CDR3 DNA: TGTGCCAGCAGCTCCCGCGGGCACGAATGGGGGGGCTACACCTTC.

The genes are TRBV25-1 and TRBJ2-2; 8 bases align to TRBD1. V lost 3 bases to trimming and J lost 1 base; unmatched junction nucleotides: 4. The CDR3 contains 16 residues. CDR1 and CDR2 (germline): MGHDK, SYGVNS. CDR3 in DNA: TGTGCCAGCAGTGAGCGGACAGGGATGAACACCGGGGAGCTGTTTTTT. Translated: CASSERTGMNTGELFF.

The chain recombines TRBV29-1 with TRBJ2-2; unclear D gene. Germline values: CDR1 SQVTM, CDR2 ANQGSEA. There are 13 residues in the CDR3. The germline V and J ends were trimmed by 4 bases and 2 bases, with 8 bases remaining between them. CDR3 DNA: TGCAGCGTTGGGCAGGTTAACACCGGGGAGCTGTTTTTT. Its protein is CSVGQVNTGELFF.

The chain employs TRBV4-1 and TRBJ2-7, with 10 bases matching TRBD2. After removal of 1 base from V and 7 bases from J, the junction contained 13 bases not matched to a gene. The CDR3 runs to 17 residues. The germline CDR1 and CDR2 sequences are MGHRA and YSYEKL. The CDR3 DNA reads TGCGCCAGCAGCCAAGGACGAGCGGGAGGGCCTTCGGGAGAGCAGTACTTC. It codes for CASSQGRAGGPSGEQYF.

This rearrangement joins TRBV4-1 to TRBJ2-7; 9 bases agree with TRBD1. Germline V lookup: CDR1 MGHRA, CDR2 YSYEKL. The CDR3 length is 16 residues. J lost 3 bases, V lost 6 bases, and 12 bases had no gene match. CDR3 protein: CASSLSVLTGGYEQYF. The DNA of the CDR3 is TGCGCCAGCAGTCTGTCGGTGTTGACAGGGGGCTACGAGCAGTACTTC.

This CDR3 is CASSSRTGEQFF. The DNA of the CDR3 is TGTGCCAGCAGCTCCAGGACCGGGGAGCAGTTCTTC. J is TRBJ2-1 and V is TRBV7-9; D is ambiguous. With 4 bases removed from V and 10 bases from J, the gap between germline ends came to 11 bases. The germline V gene encodes CDR1 SEHNR and CDR2 FQNEAQ (reference sequence). This CDR3 region has 12 residues.

The chain combines TRBV21-1 with TRBJ2-3; TRBD2, the table's D call, lacks a check against the DNA. TRBV21-1 is an annotated pseudogene. This CDR3 is built from 15 residues. CDR3 nucleotides: TGTGCCGGCTGGAGGGTTTCCCCATTCACAGATACGCAGTATTTT. It yields the protein CAGWRVSPFTDTQYF.

The chain recombines TRBV7-6 with TRBJ2-1; TRBD2 aligns across 10 bases. The length of the CDR3 is 15 residues. Germline V lookup: CDR1 SGHVS, CDR2 FNYEAQ. Losses at the gene ends were 5 bases for V and 8 bases for J; bases not matched to a gene: 9. The CDR3: CASSVPGLASHEQFF. The CDR3 DNA sequence: TGTGCCAGCAGCGTTCCGGGACTAGCGTCACATGAGCAGTTCTTC.

The chain recombines TRBV3-1 with TRBJ2-1; 7 bases align to TRBD1. Germline values: CDR1 LGHDT, CDR2 YNNKEL (reference sequence). After removal of 3 bases from V and 7 bases from J, the junction contained 9 bases not matched to a gene. The CDR3 is 15 amino acids. CDR3 in amino acids: CASSHDRDTWNEQFF. CDR3 in DNA: TGTGCCAGCAGCCACGACAGGGATACTTGGAATGAGCAGTTCTTC.

The chain links TRBV7-8 to TRBJ1-2; D might be TRBD1 (6 bases). From germline, CDR1 is SGHVS and CDR2 FQNEAQ. V dropped 5 bases and J dropped 3 bases, with 10 bases sitting between them. CDR3 length equals 13 residues. CDR3 in DNA: TGTGCCAGCAGCCCGGGGGCCTACTATGGCTACACCTTC. It codes for CASSPGAYYGYTF.

This clonotype was observed a handful of times. The rearrangement links TRBV9 to TRBJ2-1; D not certain. Germline CDR1 reads SGDLS; CDR2 reads YYNGEE. V lost 0 bases and J 7 bases, leaving 11 bases between the germline ends. The length of the CDR3 is 14 residues. The CDR3 reads CASSVEAPWNEQFF. CDR3 sequence (DNA): TGTGCCAGCAGCGTAGAGGCTCCTTGGAATGAGCAGTTCTTC.

In its sample, this clonotype was seen a few times. This sequence joins TRBV12-3 or TRBV12-4 and TRBJ1-3; D is perhaps TRBD1 (6 bases). This CDR3 comprises 16 residues. The ends were cut back, 6 bases at V and 0 bases at J, with 15 bases in the middle. The CDR3 loop reads CASSIQGTHSGNTIYF. CDR3 coding DNA: TGTGCCAGCAGCATACAGGGCACCCACTCTGGAAACACCATATATTTT.

This clonotype was picked up a small number of times. This chain links TRBV5-6 with TRBJ2-1; 8 nucleotides match TRBD2. The CDR3 length is 16 residues. With 0 bases clipped from V and 4 bases from J, the junction kept 6 bases outside the gene matches. Per germline, CDR1 SGHDT and CDR2 YYEEEE. The CDR3 nucleotides read TGTGCCAGCAGCTTGGAGTCGGCTAGCGGGTACAATGAGCAGTTCTTC. This gives the protein CASSLESASGYNEQFF. The full variable domain, in which reference TRBV5-6 and TRBJ2-1 provide the parts outside the CDR3, is DAGVTQSPTHLIKTRGQQVTLRCSPKSGHDTVSWYQQALGQGPQFIFQYYEEEERQRGNFPDRFSGHQFPNYSSELNVNALLLGDSALYLCASSLESASGYNEQFFGPGTRLTVL.